This TCR beta chain was retrieved from a study of tumor and adjacent non-tumor tissue in lung cancer. Looking at the study overall: On average, productive TCRbeta reads reached roughly 3.9 million per sample. Study results and caveats: Shorter survival was associated with higher TCR diversity in tumors. In normal lung, the top 100 clones were significantly more dominant than in tumor.

With regard to this clonotype: Its specificity is not known. Because it lacks the conserved phenylalanine or tryptophan at the end, this CDR3 is likely a read error.

RNA was extracted from bulk tissue without any cell sorting. More than 3 cm separated this lung sample from the edge of the tumor. Between August and November 2014, newly diagnosed, chemotherapy-naive lung cancer patients underwent thoracic surgery in China. Three rounds of nested PCR, following a modified ARM-PCR protocol, produced the TCRbeta library. Via MiXCR, TCRdb re-called the multiplex PCR reads, giving one row per CDR3 protein. The sample contains around 75,000 distinct CDR3 sequences, about two thirds of which appear only once. The sample was distant non-tumor lung tissue. This clonotype was sampled from a woman aged 45-59 years with non-small cell lung cancer.

CDR3 in DNA: TGTGCCAGCAGCTCCCCTGGACACTACTCCTACGATGAGCAGTTCCTC. Translation gives CASSSPGHYSYDEQFL. The chain recombines TRBV11-2 with TRBJ2-1, with D perhaps matching TRBD1 (5 bases). The CDR3 totals 16 residues. The germline gives CDR1 SGHAT, CDR2 FQNNGV.